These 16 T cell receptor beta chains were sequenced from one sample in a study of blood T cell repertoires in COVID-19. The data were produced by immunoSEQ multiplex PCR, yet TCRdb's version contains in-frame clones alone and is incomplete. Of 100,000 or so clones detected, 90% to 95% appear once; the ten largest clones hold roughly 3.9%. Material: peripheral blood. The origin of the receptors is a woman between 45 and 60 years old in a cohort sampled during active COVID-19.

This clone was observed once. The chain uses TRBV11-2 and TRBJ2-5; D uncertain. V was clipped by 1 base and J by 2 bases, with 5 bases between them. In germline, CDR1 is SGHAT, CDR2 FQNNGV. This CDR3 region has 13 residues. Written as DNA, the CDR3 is TGTGCCAGCAGCTTAGCCACTCAAGAGACCCAGTACTTC. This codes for CASSLATQETQYF.

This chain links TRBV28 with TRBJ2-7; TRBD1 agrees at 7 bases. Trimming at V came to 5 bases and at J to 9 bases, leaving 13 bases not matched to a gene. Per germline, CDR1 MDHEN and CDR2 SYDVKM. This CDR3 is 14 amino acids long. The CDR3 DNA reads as TGTGCCAGCAGTCCCCCGGGACAGTGGTTCGTGCAGTACTTC. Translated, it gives CASSPPGQWFVQYF.

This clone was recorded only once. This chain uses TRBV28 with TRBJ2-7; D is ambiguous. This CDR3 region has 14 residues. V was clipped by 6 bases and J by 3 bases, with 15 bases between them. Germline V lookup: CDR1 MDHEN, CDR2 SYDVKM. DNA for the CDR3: TGTGCCAGCAGCTCGTCGACTGAACTCTACGAGCAGTACTTC. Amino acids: CASSSSTELYEQYF.

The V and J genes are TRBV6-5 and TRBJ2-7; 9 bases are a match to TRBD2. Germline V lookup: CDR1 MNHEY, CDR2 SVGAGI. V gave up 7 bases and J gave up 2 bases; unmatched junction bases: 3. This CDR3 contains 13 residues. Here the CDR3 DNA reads TGTGCCAGCACGCGGACTAGCGCCTACGAGCAGTACTTC. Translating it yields CASTRTSAYEQYF.

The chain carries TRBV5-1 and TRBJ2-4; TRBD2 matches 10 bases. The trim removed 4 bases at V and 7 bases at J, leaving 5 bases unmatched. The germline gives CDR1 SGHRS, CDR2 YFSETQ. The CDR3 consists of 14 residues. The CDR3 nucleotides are TGCGCCAGCAGCGACGGGACTAGCGTGAACATTCAGTACTTC. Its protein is CASSDGTSVNIQYF.

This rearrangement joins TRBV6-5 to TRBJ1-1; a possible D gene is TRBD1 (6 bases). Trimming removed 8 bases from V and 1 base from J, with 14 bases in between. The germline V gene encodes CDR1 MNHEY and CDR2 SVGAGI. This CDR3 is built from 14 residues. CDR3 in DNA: TGTGCCAGCCGGGAGGGGGACGGGAACACTGAAGCTTTCTTT. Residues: CASREGDGNTEAFF.

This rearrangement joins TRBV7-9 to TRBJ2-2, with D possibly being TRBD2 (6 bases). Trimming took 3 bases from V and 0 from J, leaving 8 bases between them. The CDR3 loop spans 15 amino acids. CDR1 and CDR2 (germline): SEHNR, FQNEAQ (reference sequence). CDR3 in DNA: TGTGCCAGCAGCTTTGGACTAACGAACACCGGGGAGCTGTTTTTT. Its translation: CASSFGLTNTGELFF.

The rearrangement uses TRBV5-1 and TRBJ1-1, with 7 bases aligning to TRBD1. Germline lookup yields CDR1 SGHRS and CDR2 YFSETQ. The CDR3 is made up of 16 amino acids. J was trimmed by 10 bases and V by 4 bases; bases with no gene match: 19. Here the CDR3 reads CASSPLQGGSGVGAFF. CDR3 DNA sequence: TGCGCCAGCAGCCCGCTTCAGGGGGGTTCGGGGGTGGGAGCTTTCTTT. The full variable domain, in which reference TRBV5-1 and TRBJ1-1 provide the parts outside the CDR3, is KAGVTQTPRYLIKTRGQQVTLSCSPISGHRSVSWYQQTPGQGLQFLFEYFSETQRNKGNFPGRFSGRQFSNSRSEMNVSTLELGDSALYLCASSPLQGGSGVGAFFGQGTRLTVV.

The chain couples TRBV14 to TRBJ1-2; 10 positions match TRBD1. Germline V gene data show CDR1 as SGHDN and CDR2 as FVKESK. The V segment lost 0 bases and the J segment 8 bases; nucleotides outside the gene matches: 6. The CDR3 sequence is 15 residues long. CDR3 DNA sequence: TGTGCCAGCAGCCAAGATTTGGGACAGGGGCGAGGCTACACCTTC. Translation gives CASSQDLGQGRGYTF. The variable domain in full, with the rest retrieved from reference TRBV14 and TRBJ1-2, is EAGVTQFPSHSVIEKGQTVTLRCDPISGHDNLYWYRRVMGKEIKFLLHFVKESKQDESGMPNNRFLAERTGGTYSTLKVQPAELEDSGVYFCASSQDLGQGRGYTFGSGTRLTVV.

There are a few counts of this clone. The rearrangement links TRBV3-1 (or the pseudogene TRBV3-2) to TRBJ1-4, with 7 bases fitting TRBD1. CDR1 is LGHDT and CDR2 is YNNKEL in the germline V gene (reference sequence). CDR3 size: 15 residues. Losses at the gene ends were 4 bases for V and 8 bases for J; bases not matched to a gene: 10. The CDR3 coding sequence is TGTGCCAGCAGCCGACGCGGCGACAGGGAAGAAAAACTGTTTTTT. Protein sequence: CASSRRGDREEKLFF.

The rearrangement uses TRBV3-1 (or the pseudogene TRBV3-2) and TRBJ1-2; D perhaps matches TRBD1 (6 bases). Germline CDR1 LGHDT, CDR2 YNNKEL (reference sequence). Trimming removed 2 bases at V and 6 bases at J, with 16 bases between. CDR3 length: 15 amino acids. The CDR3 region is CASSQPFGQLDGYTF. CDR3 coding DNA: TGTGCCAGCAGCCAACCTTTTGGACAGCTTGATGGCTACACCTTC.

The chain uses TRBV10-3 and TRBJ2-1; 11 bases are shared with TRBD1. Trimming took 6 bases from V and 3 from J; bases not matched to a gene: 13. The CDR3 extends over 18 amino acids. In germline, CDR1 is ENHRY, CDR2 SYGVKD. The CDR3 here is CAIRAGQGDFLVYNEQFF. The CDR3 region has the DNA TGTGCCATCAGGGCGGGACAGGGGGACTTTTTGGTCTACAATGAGCAGTTCTTC.

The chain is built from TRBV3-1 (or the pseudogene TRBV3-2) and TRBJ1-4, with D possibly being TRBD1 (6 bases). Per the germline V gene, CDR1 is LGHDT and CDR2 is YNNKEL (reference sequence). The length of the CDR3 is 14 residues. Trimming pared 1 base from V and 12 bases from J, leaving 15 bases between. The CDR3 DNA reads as TGTGCCAGCAGCCAAGGAGGGGGGGCTGGGCAACTGTTTTTT. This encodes CASSQGGGAGQLFF.

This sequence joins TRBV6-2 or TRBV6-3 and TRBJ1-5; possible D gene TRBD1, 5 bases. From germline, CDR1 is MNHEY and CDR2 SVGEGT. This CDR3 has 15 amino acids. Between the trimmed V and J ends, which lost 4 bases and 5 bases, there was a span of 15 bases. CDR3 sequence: CASSFSRGGYQPQHF. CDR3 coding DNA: TGTGCCAGCAGTTTTTCCCGGGGGGGTTATCAGCCCCAGCATTTT.

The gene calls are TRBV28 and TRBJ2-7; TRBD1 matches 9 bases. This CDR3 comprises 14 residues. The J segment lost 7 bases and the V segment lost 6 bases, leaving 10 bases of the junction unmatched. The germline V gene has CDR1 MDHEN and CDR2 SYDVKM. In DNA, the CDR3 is TGTGCCAGCAGCCCACCCGGGACAGGGTGGGAGCAGTACTTC. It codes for CASSPPGTGWEQYF.

The CDR3, as DNA: TGCGCCAGCAGCGTCGATCGAGCCGGGACTAGCATTATCGATGAGCAGTTCTTC. It is translated as CASSVDRAGTSIIDEQFF. J is TRBJ2-1 and V is TRBV5-1, with 9 bases lining up with TRBD2. V lost 4 bases and J lost 8; bases outside the gene matches: 19. This CDR3 contains 18 residues. Germline values: CDR1 SGHRS, CDR2 YFSETQ.